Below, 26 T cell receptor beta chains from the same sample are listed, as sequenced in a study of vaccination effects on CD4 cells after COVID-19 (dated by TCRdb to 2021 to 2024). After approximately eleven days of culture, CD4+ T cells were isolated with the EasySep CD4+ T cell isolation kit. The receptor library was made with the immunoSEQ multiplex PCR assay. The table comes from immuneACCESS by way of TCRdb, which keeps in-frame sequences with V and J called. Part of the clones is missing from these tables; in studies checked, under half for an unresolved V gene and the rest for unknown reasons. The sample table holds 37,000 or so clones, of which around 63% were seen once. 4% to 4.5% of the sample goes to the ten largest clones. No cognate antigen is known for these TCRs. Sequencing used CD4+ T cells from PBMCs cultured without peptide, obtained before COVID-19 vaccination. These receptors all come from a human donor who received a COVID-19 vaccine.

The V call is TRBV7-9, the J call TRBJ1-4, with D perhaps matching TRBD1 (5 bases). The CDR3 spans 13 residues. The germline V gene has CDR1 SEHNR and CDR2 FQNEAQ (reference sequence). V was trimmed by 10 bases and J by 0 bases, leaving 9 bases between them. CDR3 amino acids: CATDSSTNEKLFF. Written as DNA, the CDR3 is TGTGCCACCGACAGCTCAACTAATGAAAAACTGTTTTTT.

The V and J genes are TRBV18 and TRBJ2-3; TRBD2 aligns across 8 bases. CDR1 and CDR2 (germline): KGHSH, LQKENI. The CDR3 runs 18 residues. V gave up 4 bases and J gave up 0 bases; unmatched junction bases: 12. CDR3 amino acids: CASSLSVPLADSTDTQYF. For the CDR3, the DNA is TGTGCCAGCTCACTATCAGTACCACTAGCGGACAGCACAGATACGCAGTATTTT.

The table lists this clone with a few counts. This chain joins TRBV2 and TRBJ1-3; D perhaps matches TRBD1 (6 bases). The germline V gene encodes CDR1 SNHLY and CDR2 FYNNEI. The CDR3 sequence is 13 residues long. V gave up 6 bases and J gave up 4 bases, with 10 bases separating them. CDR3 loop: CASSPDRGNTIYF. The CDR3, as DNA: TGTGCCAGCAGCCCAGACAGGGGAAACACCATATATTTT.

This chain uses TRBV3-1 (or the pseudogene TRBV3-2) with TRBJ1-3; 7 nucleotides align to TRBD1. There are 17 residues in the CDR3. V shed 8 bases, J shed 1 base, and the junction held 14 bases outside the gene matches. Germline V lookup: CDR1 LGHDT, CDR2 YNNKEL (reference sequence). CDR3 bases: TGTGCCAGCGCTTTAGGGGGCCGGGGAGGATCTGGAAACACCATATATTTT. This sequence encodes CASALGGRGGSGNTIYF.

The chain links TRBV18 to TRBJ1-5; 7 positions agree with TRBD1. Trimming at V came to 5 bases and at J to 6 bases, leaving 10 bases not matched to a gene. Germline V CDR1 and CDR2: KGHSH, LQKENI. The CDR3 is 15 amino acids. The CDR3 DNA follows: TGTGCCAGCTCAGAACACAGGGGAGATGGTCAGCCCCAGCATTTT. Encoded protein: CASSEHRGDGQPQHF. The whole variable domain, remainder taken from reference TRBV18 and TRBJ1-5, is NAGVMQNPRHLVRRRGQEARLRCSPMKGHSHVYWYRQLPEEGLKFMVYLQKENIIDESGMPKERFSAEFPKEGPSILRIQQVVRGDSAAYFCASSEHRGDGQPQHFGDGTRLSIL.

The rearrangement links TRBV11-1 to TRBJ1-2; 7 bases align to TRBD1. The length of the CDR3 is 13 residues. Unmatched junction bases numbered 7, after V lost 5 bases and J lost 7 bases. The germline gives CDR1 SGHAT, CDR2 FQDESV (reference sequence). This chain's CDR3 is CASSPDRESGYTF. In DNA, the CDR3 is TGTGCCAGCAGCCCCGACAGGGAGTCTGGCTACACCTTC.

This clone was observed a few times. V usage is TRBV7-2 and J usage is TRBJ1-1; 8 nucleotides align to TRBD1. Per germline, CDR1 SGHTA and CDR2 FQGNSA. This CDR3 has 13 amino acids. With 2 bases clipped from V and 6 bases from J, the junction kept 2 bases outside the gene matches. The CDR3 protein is CASSLLQGAEAFF. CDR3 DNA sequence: TGTGCCAGCAGCTTATTACAGGGGGCTGAAGCTTTCTTT.

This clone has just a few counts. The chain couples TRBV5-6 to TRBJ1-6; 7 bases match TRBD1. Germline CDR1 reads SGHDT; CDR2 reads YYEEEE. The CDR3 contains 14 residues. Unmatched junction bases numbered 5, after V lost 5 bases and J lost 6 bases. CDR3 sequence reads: CASRRGTVNSPLHF. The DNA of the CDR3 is TGTGCCAGCAGGCGGGGGACAGTTAATTCACCCCTCCACTTT.

In DNA, the CDR3 is TGTGCCAGCACTATGACAGCTAATAGCAATCAGCCCCAGCATTTT. Its protein product is CASTMTANSNQPQHF. The chain couples TRBV6-5 to TRBJ1-5, with D perhaps TRBD1 (5 bases). Germline lookup yields CDR1 MNHEY and CDR2 SVGAGI. The CDR3 loop spans 15 amino acids. Trimming removed 7 bases at V and 0 bases at J, with 13 bases between.

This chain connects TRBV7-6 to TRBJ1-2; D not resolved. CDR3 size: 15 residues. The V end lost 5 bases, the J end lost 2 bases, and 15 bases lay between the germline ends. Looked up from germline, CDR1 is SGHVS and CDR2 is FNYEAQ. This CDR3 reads CASSTVGGENYGYTF. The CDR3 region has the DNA TGTGCCAGCAGCACCGTGGGAGGAGAAAACTATGGCTACACCTTC. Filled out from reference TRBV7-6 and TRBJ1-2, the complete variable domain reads GAGVSQSPRYKVTKRGQDVALRCDPISGHVSLYWYRQALGQGPEFLTYFNYEAQQDKSGLPNDRFSAERPEGSISTLTIQRTEQRDSAMYRCASSTVGGENYGYTFGSGTRLTVV.

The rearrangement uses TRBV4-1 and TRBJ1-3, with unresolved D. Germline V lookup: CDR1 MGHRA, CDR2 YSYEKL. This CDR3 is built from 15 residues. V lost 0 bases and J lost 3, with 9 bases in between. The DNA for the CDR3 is TGCGCCAGCAGCCAAGAAAGGGTCGGTGGAAACACCATATATTTT. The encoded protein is CASSQERVGGNTIYF.

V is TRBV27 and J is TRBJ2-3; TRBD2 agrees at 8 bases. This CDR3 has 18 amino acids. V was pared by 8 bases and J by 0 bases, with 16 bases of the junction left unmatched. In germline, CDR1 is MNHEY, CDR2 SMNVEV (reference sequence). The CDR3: CASPPAGGPLSSTDTQYF. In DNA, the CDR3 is TGTGCCAGCCCTCCTGCGGGGGGACCATTGTCTAGCACAGATACGCAGTATTTT.

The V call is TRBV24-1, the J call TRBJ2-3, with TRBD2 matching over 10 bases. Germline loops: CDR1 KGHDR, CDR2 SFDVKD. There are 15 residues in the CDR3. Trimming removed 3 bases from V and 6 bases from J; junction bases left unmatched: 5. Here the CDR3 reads CATSDTGTSADTQYF. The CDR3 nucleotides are TGTGCCACCAGTGATACCGGGACTAGCGCCGATACGCAGTATTTT.

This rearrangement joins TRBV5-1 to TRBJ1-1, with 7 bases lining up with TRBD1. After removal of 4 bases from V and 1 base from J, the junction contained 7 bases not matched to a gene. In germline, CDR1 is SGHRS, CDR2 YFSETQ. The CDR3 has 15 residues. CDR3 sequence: CASSKTGDGNTEAFF. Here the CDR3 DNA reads TGCGCCAGCAGCAAAACAGGGGACGGGAACACTGAAGCTTTCTTT.

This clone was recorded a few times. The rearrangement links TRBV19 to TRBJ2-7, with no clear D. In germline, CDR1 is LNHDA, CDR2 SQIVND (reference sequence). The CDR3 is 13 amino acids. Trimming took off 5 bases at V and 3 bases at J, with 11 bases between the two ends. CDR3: CASSHPTVYEQYF. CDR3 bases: TGTGCCAGTAGTCACCCGACGGTCTACGAGCAGTACTTC.

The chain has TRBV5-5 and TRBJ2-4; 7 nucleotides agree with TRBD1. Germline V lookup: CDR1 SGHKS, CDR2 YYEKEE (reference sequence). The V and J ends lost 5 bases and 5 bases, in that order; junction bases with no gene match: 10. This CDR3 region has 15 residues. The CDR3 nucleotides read TGTGCCAGCAGGAGAACCGGACAGGCGGAAAACATTCAGTACTTC. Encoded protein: CASRRTGQAENIQYF.

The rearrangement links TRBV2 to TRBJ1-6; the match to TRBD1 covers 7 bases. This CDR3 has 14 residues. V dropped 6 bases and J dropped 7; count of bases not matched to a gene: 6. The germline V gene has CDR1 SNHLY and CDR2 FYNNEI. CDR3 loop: CASSQQGSNSPLHF. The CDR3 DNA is TGTGCCAGCAGCCAACAGGGGTCGAATTCACCCCTCCACTTT.

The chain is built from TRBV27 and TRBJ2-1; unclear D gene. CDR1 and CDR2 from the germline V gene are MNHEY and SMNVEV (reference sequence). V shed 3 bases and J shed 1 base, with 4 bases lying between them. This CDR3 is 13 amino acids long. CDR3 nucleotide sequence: TGTGCCAGCAGTTTTCTATCCTACAATGAGCAGTTCTTC. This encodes CASSFLSYNEQFF.

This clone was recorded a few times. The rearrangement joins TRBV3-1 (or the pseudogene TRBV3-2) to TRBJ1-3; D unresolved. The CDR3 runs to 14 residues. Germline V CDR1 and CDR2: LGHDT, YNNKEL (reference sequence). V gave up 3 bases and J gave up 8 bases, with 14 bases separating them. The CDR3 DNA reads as TGTGCCAGCAGCCACTCCTCGATCCGTTACACCATATATTTT. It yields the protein CASSHSSIRYTIYF.

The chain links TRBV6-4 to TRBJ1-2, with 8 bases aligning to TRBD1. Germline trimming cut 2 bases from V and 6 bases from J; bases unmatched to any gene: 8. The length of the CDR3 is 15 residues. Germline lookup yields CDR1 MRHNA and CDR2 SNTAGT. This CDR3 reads CASSDGNRGIDGYTF. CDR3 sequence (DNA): TGTGCCAGCAGTGACGGAAACAGGGGGATAGATGGCTACACCTTC.

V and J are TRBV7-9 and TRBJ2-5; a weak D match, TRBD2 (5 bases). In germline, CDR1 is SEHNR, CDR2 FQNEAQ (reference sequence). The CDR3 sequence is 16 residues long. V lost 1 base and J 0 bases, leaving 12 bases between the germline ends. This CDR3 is CASSLGPGLDQETQYF. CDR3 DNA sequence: TGTGCCAGCAGCTTAGGGCCGGGGTTGGACCAAGAGACCCAGTACTTC.

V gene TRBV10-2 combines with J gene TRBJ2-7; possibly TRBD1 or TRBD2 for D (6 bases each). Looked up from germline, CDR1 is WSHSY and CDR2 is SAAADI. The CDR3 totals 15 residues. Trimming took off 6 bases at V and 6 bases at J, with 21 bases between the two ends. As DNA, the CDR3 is TGCGCCAGCAGGAAGAGGGGGGTAGAAGTCGGCGAGCAGTACTTC. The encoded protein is CASRKRGVEVGEQYF.

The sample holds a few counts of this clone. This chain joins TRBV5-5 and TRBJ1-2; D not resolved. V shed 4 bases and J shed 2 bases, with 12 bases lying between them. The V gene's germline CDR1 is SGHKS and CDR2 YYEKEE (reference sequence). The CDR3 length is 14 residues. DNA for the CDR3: TGTGCCAGCAGCCCCGGTAGAGCCAACTATGGCTACACCTTC. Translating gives CASSPGRANYGYTF.

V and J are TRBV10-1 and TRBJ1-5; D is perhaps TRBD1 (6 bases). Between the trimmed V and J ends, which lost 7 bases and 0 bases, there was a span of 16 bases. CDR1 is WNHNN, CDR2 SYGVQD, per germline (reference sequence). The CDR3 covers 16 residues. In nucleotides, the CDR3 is TGCGCCAGCATTCCGACAGGAACCAATAGCAATCAGCCCCAGCATTTT. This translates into CASIPTGTNSNQPQHF.

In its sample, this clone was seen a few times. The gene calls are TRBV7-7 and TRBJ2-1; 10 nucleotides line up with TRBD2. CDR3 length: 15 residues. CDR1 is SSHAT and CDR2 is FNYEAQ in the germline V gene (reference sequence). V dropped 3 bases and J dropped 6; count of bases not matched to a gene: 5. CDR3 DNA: TGTGCCAGCAGCTTGAGCGGGGGGGCTTTCAATGAGCAGTTCTTC. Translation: CASSLSGGAFNEQFF.

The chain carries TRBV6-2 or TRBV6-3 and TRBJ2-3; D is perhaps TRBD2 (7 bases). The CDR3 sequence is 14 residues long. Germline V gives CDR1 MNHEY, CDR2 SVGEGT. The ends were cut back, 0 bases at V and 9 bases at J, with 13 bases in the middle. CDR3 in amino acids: CASSYSGGLRTQYF. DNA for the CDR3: TGTGCCAGCAGTTACTCGGGGGGGCTTCGGACGCAGTATTTT.